This entry lists 31 T cell receptor beta chains sequenced from one sample in a study of shared clonotypes between healthy human individuals. Naive CD8 cells lacked CD45RO and underwent positive selection for CCR7, leaving out terminally differentiated effector memory CD45RA+ cells. Profiled with immunoSEQ multiplex PCR; TCRdb holds only in-frame clones, not every one. Of more than 550,000 clones detected, approximately 90% appear once; the ten largest clones hold approximately 25%. The sample taken for sequencing was naive CD8+ T cells sorted from blood. These receptors originate from a young man in good health.

The rearrangement uses TRBV7-3 and TRBJ1-5; no reliable D call. The CDR3 is 12 amino acids. Germline CDR1 SGHTA, CDR2 FQGTGA. Trimming stripped 2 bases from V and 9 bases from J, with 8 bases between. The CDR3 here is CASSLDGRPQHF. In DNA form, the CDR3 reads TGTGCCAGCAGCTTAGATGGACGGCCCCAGCATTTT.

The rearrangement joins TRBV29-1 to TRBJ2-3; D may match TRBD1 or TRBD2 (5 bases each). The CDR3 spans 14 residues. The germline V gene has CDR1 SQVTM and CDR2 ANQGSEA. The V and J ends lost 3 bases and 1 base respectively, with 11 bases between them. The CDR3 here is CSVEGESRTDTQYF. CDR3 nucleotide sequence: TGCAGCGTTGAGGGGGAGTCCCGCACAGATACGCAGTATTTT.

J is TRBJ2-7 and V is TRBV9; 13 positions agree with TRBD2. The germline V gene encodes CDR1 SGDLS and CDR2 YYNGEE. The length of the CDR3 is 15 residues. The trim removed 3 bases at V and 1 base at J, leaving 1 base unmatched. The CDR3 loop is CASSGGLAGSYEQYF. DNA for the CDR3: TGTGCCAGCAGCGGGGGACTAGCGGGATCCTACGAGCAGTACTTC.

This chain links TRBV5-1 with TRBJ2-1; D remains ambiguous. Trimming took 2 bases from V and 5 from J, leaving 2 bases between them. Looked up from germline, CDR1 is SGHRS and CDR2 is YFSETQ. The CDR3 totals 11 residues. CDR3 bases: TGCGCCAGCAGCTTTAACAATGAGCAGTTCTTC. Translating gives CASSFNNEQFF. Filled out from reference TRBV5-1 and TRBJ2-1, the complete variable domain reads KAGVTQTPRYLIKTRGQQVTLSCSPISGHRSVSWYQQTPGQGLQFLFEYFSETQRNKGNFPGRFSGRQFSNSRSEMNVSTLELGDSALYLCASSFNNEQFFGPGTRLTVL.

This rearrangement joins TRBV28 to TRBJ2-7; 7 bases match TRBD1. The CDR3 is made up of 17 amino acids. In germline, CDR1 is MDHEN, CDR2 SYDVKM. V dropped 3 bases and J dropped 3; count of bases not matched to a gene: 14. The CDR3 sequence: CASSLSVVRDRYYEQYF. The CDR3 DNA follows: TGTGCCAGCAGTTTGAGTGTTGTCAGGGACAGATACTACGAGCAGTACTTC.

The chain is built from TRBV27 and TRBJ2-7, with 15 nucleotides matching TRBD2. The V and J ends lost 6 bases and 4 bases, in that order; junction bases with no gene match: 7. Germline CDR1 and CDR2: MNHEY and SMNVEV (reference sequence). The CDR3 totals 16 residues. As DNA, the CDR3 is TGTGCCAGCAGACTATGGACTAGCGGGAGGGGGTACGAGCAGTACTTC. Its protein product is CASRLWTSGRGYEQYF.

The chain joins TRBV29-1 to TRBJ2-1, with a possible D match to TRBD2 (5 bases). The CDR3 covers 13 residues. Trimming took off 3 bases at V and 3 bases at J, with 9 bases between the two ends. Germline CDR1 SQVTM, CDR2 ANQGSEA. In DNA, the CDR3 is TGCAGCGTTGATGGTAGCGACTACAATGAGCAGTTCTTC. This gives the protein CSVDGSDYNEQFF.

J is TRBJ2-1 and V is TRBV9; 8 nucleotides match TRBD1. Looked up from germline, CDR1 is SGDLS and CDR2 is YYNGEE. The V gene end was trimmed by 3 bases and the J gene end by 2 bases; junction bases not matched to a gene: 7. The CDR3 has 16 amino acids. CDR3 nucleotide sequence: TGTGCCAGCAGCGAGGTAGAACAGGGGGCCTACAATGAGCAGTTCTTC. Protein sequence: CASSEVEQGAYNEQFF. Supplemented by reference TRBV9 and TRBJ2-1, the full variable domain reads DSGVTQTPKHLITATGQRVTLRCSPRSGDLSVYWYQQSLDQGLQFLIQYYNGEERAKGNILERFSAQQFPDLHSELNLSSLELGDSALYFCASSEVEQGAYNEQFFGPGTRLTVL.

CDR3 DNA sequence: TGTGCCAGCAGTAAAGAACTAGGGACTTGGGGCTACGAGCAGTACTTC. It is translated as CASSKELGTWGYEQYF. This chain uses TRBV6-1 with TRBJ2-7; perhaps TRBD2 as D (6 bases). Germline CDR1 and CDR2: MNHNS and SASEGT. This CDR3 has 16 amino acids. V lost 5 bases, J lost 3 bases, and 20 bases lay in between.

CDR3 amino acids: CASSKGLANNEQFF. Written as DNA, the CDR3 is TGTGCCAGCAGTAAGGGACTAGCGAACAATGAGCAGTTCTTC. The chain is built from TRBV28 and TRBJ2-1, with TRBD2 matching over 10 bases. CDR1 and CDR2 (germline): MDHEN, SYDVKM. The CDR3 runs 14 residues. After removal of 5 bases from V and 5 bases from J, the junction contained 3 bases not matched to a gene.

The count of this clone is one. This chain connects TRBV30 to TRBJ2-7, with 11 bases fitting TRBD2. The V gene's germline CDR1 is GTSNPN and CDR2 SVGIG (reference sequence). The junction had 0 bases not matched to a gene; V was cut back by 1 base and J by 7 bases. This CDR3 spans 12 amino acids. The CDR3 region is CAWSGLAGEQYF. The CDR3 nucleotides are TGTGCCTGGAGTGGACTAGCGGGAGAGCAGTACTTC.

The CDR3 here is CASNLPQGGSPLHF. CDR3 in DNA: TGTGCCAGCAACCTTCCCCAGGGTGGTTCACCCCTCCACTTT. The V gene is TRBV2, the J gene TRBJ1-6, with D perhaps TRBD1 (5 bases). With 7 bases removed from V and 9 bases from J, the gap between germline ends came to 16 bases. The CDR3 contains 14 residues. CDR1 is SNHLY and CDR2 is FYNNEI in the germline V gene.

This chain connects TRBV27 to TRBJ2-7; 10 nucleotides agree with TRBD1. The CDR3 has 19 residues. CDR1 and CDR2 from the germline V gene are MNHEY and SMNVEV (reference sequence). Germline trimming cut 3 bases from V and 0 bases from J; bases unmatched to any gene: 14. The CDR3 reads CASSLRASRDRGPSYEQYF. The DNA of the CDR3 is TGTGCCAGCAGTTTGCGGGCATCGCGGGACAGGGGTCCCTCCTACGAGCAGTACTTC.

This sequence joins TRBV30 and TRBJ1-2, with D perhaps matching TRBD1 (6 bases). CDR3 length: 15 amino acids. Germline CDR1 GTSNPN, CDR2 SVGIG (reference sequence). The V gene lost 0 bases and the J gene lost 2 bases, with 13 bases spanning the gap. CDR3 coding DNA: TGTGCCTGGAGTGTCGATCAGGGGTTCAACTATGGCTACACCTTC. It translates to CAWSVDQGFNYGYTF.

The DNA for the CDR3 is TGCGCCAGCAGCTTGTCCCCCTACTATGGCTACACCTTC. It yields the protein CASSLSPYYGYTF. This sequence joins TRBV5-1 and TRBJ1-2; D gene unclear. The germline gives CDR1 SGHRS, CDR2 YFSETQ. Trimming removed 1 base at V and 3 bases at J, with 7 bases between. This CDR3 has 13 residues.

The rearrangement joins TRBV28 to TRBJ2-5; D is possibly TRBD1 (6 bases). Germline V gives CDR1 MDHEN, CDR2 SYDVKM. The CDR3 loop spans 13 amino acids. Trimming removed 4 bases from V and 1 base from J, with 7 bases in between. As DNA, the CDR3 is TGTGCCAGCAGTTACAGGGTCCAAGAGACCCAGTACTTC. Its translation: CASSYRVQETQYF. Using reference TRBV28 and TRBJ2-5 for the parts outside the CDR3, the full variable domain is DVKVTQSSRYLVKRTGEKVFLECVQDMDHENMFWYRQDPGLGLRLIYFSYDVKMKEKGDIPEGYSVSREKKERFSLILESASTNQTSMYLCASSYRVQETQYFGPGTRLLVL.

V gene TRBV28 combines with J gene TRBJ2-7; 8 bases are shared with TRBD1. V was pared by 6 bases and J by 3 bases, with 10 bases of the junction left unmatched. CDR3 length: 15 residues. The germline V gene has CDR1 MDHEN and CDR2 SYDVKM. The CDR3 nucleotides read TGTGCCAGCAGCCCTACAGGGGGTGTAATCTACGAGCAGTACTTC. Residues: CASSPTGGVIYEQYF.

This clone was counted at least ten times. This chain connects TRBV7-8 to TRBJ2-7; D is unclear. Germline lookup yields CDR1 SGHVS and CDR2 FQNEAQ. This CDR3 contains 14 residues. V was pared by 4 bases and J by 0 bases, with 10 bases between. In nucleotides, the CDR3 is TGTGCCAGCAGCTCAACCGCCCTCTCCTACGAGCAGTACTTC. The encoded protein is CASSSTALSYEQYF. Supplemented by reference TRBV7-8 and TRBJ2-7, the full variable domain reads GAGVSQSPRYKVAKRGQDVALRCDPISGHVSLFWYQQALGQGPEFLTYFQNEAQLDKSGLPSDRFFAERPEGSVSTLKIQRTQQEDSAVYLCASSSTALSYEQYFGPGTRLTVT.

The chain employs TRBV5-4 and TRBJ2-2; TRBD1 might be the D (6 bases). V gave up 4 bases and J gave up 4 bases, with 14 bases separating them. Germline CDR1 and CDR2: SGHNT and YYREEE (reference sequence). This CDR3 has 15 amino acids. CDR3 sequence: CASSDTGYATGELFF. For the CDR3, the DNA is TGTGCCAGCAGCGATACAGGGTACGCCACCGGGGAGCTGTTTTTT.

This clone appeared once. This chain uses TRBV9 with TRBJ2-1; 7 bases match TRBD2. Germline trimming cut 0 bases from V and 3 bases from J; bases unmatched to any gene: 3. There are 15 residues in the CDR3. CDR1 SGDLS and CDR2 YYNGEE come from the germline V gene. Here the CDR3 DNA reads TGTGCCAGCAGCGTAGGGGAGGGTCTCTACAATGAGCAGTTCTTC. It is translated as CASSVGEGLYNEQFF.

CDR3 protein: CASRTSEYEQYF. The CDR3 bases are TGTGCCAGCAGGACGTCTGAATACGAGCAGTACTTC. This sequence joins TRBV6-5 and TRBJ2-7; no definite D call. V shed 6 bases and J shed 4 bases, with 10 bases lying between them. CDR1 is MNHEY and CDR2 is SVGAGI in the germline V gene. CDR3 length equals 12 residues.

This rearrangement joins TRBV7-2 to TRBJ1-1, with a tentative D call TRBD1 (5 bases). Germline CDR1 is SGHTA and CDR2 is FQGNSA. The CDR3 loop spans 13 amino acids. V dropped 6 bases and J dropped 1 base, with 9 bases sitting between them. In DNA form, the CDR3 reads TGTGCCAGCAGTTCTGGGGGGAACACTGAAGCTTTCTTT. Translated: CASSSGGNTEAFF.

The chain carries TRBV5-1 and TRBJ2-6; tentatively, D is TRBD1 (5 bases). With 4 bases removed from V and 0 bases from J, the gap between germline ends came to 8 bases. The CDR3 has 15 amino acids. Germline V gives CDR1 SGHRS, CDR2 YFSETQ. CDR3 nucleotide sequence: TGCGCCAGCAGCCAGGGCCACTCTGGGGCCAACGTCCTGACTTTC. Residues: CASSQGHSGANVLTF.

This clone has only one observation. CDR3 loop: CASSLAGGQETQYF. The CDR3 bases are TGTGCCAGCAGCCTTGCGGGCGGACAAGAGACCCAGTACTTC. The V gene is TRBV7-2, the J gene TRBJ2-5; tentative D call: TRBD2 (5 bases). Trimming removed 5 bases from V and 2 bases from J, with 12 bases in between. Germline values: CDR1 SGHTA, CDR2 FQGNSA. The CDR3 sequence is 14 residues long. Full variable domain (remainder filled in from reference TRBV7-2 and TRBJ2-5): GAGVSQSPSNKVTEKGKDVELRCDPISGHTALYWYRQSLGQGLEFLIYFQGNSAPDKSGLPSDRFSAERTGGSVSTLTIQRTQQEDSAVYLCASSLAGGQETQYFGPGTRLLVL.

The chain combines TRBV7-9 with TRBJ2-7; a possible D gene is TRBD1 (6 bases). The CDR3 runs to 15 residues. The V gene lost 7 bases and the J gene lost 0 bases, with 16 bases spanning the gap. CDR1 is SEHNR, CDR2 FQNEAQ, per germline (reference sequence). Here the CDR3 reads CASTLTGKSSYEQYF. As DNA, the CDR3 is TGTGCCAGCACCCTTACAGGGAAGAGCTCCTACGAGCAGTACTTC.

Concerning this clone itself: Other nucleotide sequences from this sample produce the same CDR3. This chain connects TRBV27 to TRBJ2-7; 11 bases agree with TRBD2. From germline, CDR1 is MNHEY and CDR2 SMNVEV (reference sequence). Trimming at V came to 4 bases and at J to 4 bases, leaving 6 bases not matched to a gene. This CDR3 region has 15 residues. CDR3 bases: TGTGCCAGCAGTTCCCTAGCGGGAGGTCTGTACGAGCAGTACTTC. Protein sequence: CASSSLAGGLYEQYF.

V and J are TRBV27 and TRBJ2-3, with no clear D. This CDR3 spans 13 amino acids. CDR1 is MNHEY and CDR2 is SMNVEV in the germline V gene (reference sequence). Trimming took off 3 bases at V and 3 bases at J, with 7 bases between the two ends. CDR3 region: CASSFATTDTQYF. The CDR3 DNA reads TGTGCCAGCAGTTTTGCTACGACAGATACGCAGTATTTT.

As for this clone: Within the sample, other DNA sequences also encode this same CDR3. The chain has TRBV5-4 and TRBJ2-1, with a possible D match to TRBD2 (5 bases). Between the trimmed V and J ends, which lost 3 bases and 4 bases, there was a span of 8 bases. The CDR3 totals 13 residues. The germline V gene encodes CDR1 SGHNT and CDR2 YYREEE (reference sequence). The CDR3 DNA follows: TGTGCCAGCAGCTCGGACTCATACAATGAGCAGTTCTTC. Translation: CASSSDSYNEQFF.

V gene TRBV10-3 combines with J gene TRBJ2-7; TRBD1 might be the D (5 bases). The CDR3 extends over 13 amino acids. CDR1 is ENHRY, CDR2 SYGVKD, per germline. CDR3 protein: CAAGRKGQYEQYF. CDR3 nucleotide sequence: TGTGCGGCAGGGCGAAAAGGCCAATACGAGCAGTACTTC.

V usage is TRBV5-1 and J usage is TRBJ1-1; D is possibly TRBD1 (6 bases). Germline lookup yields CDR1 SGHRS and CDR2 YFSETQ. V gave up 0 bases and J gave up 1 base, with 16 bases separating them. This CDR3 spans 17 amino acids. The CDR3 region is CASSLARQGISNTEAFF. CDR3 in DNA: TGCGCCAGCAGCTTGGCCCGGCAGGGGATTTCGAACACTGAAGCTTTCTTT. Using reference TRBV5-1 and TRBJ1-1 for the parts outside the CDR3, the full variable domain is KAGVTQTPRYLIKTRGQQVTLSCSPISGHRSVSWYQQTPGQGLQFLFEYFSETQRNKGNFPGRFSGRQFSNSRSEMNVSTLELGDSALYLCASSLARQGISNTEAFFGQGTRLTVV.

This chain uses TRBV19 with TRBJ2-7, with 8 bases that match TRBD1. V dropped 5 bases and J dropped 5; count of bases not matched to a gene: 11. CDR1 is LNHDA, CDR2 SQIVND, per germline (reference sequence). The CDR3 is 15 residues long. The CDR3 bases are TGTGCCAGTAGTCCAGGCAGGGGGCGTTCCGACGAGCAGTACTTC. Translating it yields CASSPGRGRSDEQYF.